These 21 T cell receptor beta chains were all obtained from the same sample, sequenced in a study of cytomegalovirus exposure and HLA in healthy donors. Clones were read by immunoSEQ multiplex PCR, and TCRdb kept only the in-frame ones, dropping some. The sample shows tens of thousands of clones, 85% to 95% of them seen only once. The sample was PBMCs. Receptors originate from a man younger than 35 in good health and CMV-seronegative.

The chain is built from TRBV5-4 and TRBJ1-2, with TRBD1 matching over 9 bases. The CDR3 has 15 residues. After removal of 4 bases from V and 2 bases from J, the junction contained 6 bases not matched to a gene. Germline V gene lookup returns CDR1 SGHNT and CDR2 YYREEE (reference sequence). CDR3 DNA sequence: TGTGCCAGCAGCCGGGACAGGGTGGGGAACTATGGCTACACCTTC. Protein product: CASSRDRVGNYGYTF.

The CDR3 loop reads CASSRRTRGAPADTQYF. The CDR3 DNA is TGCGCCAGCAGCCGAAGGACGCGGGGGGCCCCCGCAGATACGCAGTATTTT. The gene calls are TRBV5-1 and TRBJ2-3; 8 nucleotides match TRBD2. The CDR3 spans 17 residues. CDR1 and CDR2 from the germline V gene are SGHRS and YFSETQ. V shed 4 bases and J 4 bases; nucleotides not matched to a gene: 14.

The chain couples TRBV11-3 to TRBJ2-2; no clear D gene. Trimming took off 0 bases at V and 6 bases at J, with 8 bases between the two ends. Looked up from germline, CDR1 is SGHNT and CDR2 is YENEEA. CDR3 length equals 14 residues. CDR3 residues: CASSLEQIAGELFF. The CDR3 nucleotides are TGTGCCAGCAGCTTAGAACAGATCGCCGGGGAGCTGTTTTTT.

J is TRBJ1-2 and V is TRBV4-1, with D possibly matching TRBD1 (5 bases). This CDR3 comprises 16 residues. CDR1 MGHRA and CDR2 YSYEKL come from the germline V gene. The ends were cut back, 1 base at V and 2 bases at J, with 14 bases in the middle. The CDR3 bases are TGCGCCAGCAGCCAAGCGTCGGCGACAGTCAACTATGGCTACACCTTC. Its protein product is CASSQASATVNYGYTF.

J is TRBJ2-5 and V is TRBV30; 7 bases line up with TRBD1. The DNA end is a closer match to TRBJ2-7, so the J assignment may be wrong. Per germline, CDR1 GTSNPN and CDR2 SVGIG (reference sequence). The CDR3 has 15 residues. CDR3 loop: CAWSVDMGQSYEQYF. The CDR3 DNA follows: TGTGCCTGGAGTGTAGATATGGGACAGTCCTACGAGCAGTACTTC.

Only one count was recorded for this clone. The chain couples TRBV5-1 to TRBJ2-6; 9 positions match TRBD2. Germline V gives CDR1 SGHRS, CDR2 YFSETQ. The CDR3 contains 17 residues. The V and J ends lost 1 base and 4 bases, in that order; junction bases with no gene match: 6. The CDR3 nucleotides read TGCGCCAGCAGCTTGCCCGGACTAGCGATAGGGGCCAACGTCCTGACTTTC. This encodes CASSLPGLAIGANVLTF.

The chain combines TRBV5-8 with TRBJ1-6; no firm D call. The V and J ends lost 0 bases and 6 bases respectively, with 13 bases between them. Germline V gene lookup returns CDR1 SGHTS and CDR2 YDEGEE. The CDR3 has 16 amino acids. The DNA for the CDR3 is TGTGCCAGCAGCTTGGCCGGGAGGGCGGGTAATTCACCCCTCCACTTT. This codes for CASSLAGRAGNSPLHF.

V is TRBV19 and J is TRBJ1-2; 8 nucleotides line up with TRBD1. This CDR3 is built from 13 residues. Germline values: CDR1 LNHDA, CDR2 SQIVND (reference sequence). Losses at the gene ends were 5 bases for V and 5 bases for J; bases not matched to a gene: 4. The CDR3 coding sequence is TGTGCCAGTAGTGCCCGGGACAGGTATGGCTACACCTTC. Translating it yields CASSARDRYGYTF.

The J gene is TRBJ1-4, the V gene TRBV25-1; TRBD1 might be the D (6 bases). Per germline, CDR1 MGHDK and CDR2 SYGVNS. The CDR3 runs to 18 residues. Trimming pared 3 bases from V and 7 bases from J, leaving 24 bases between. The CDR3 loop is CASSERSGEPRRSEKLFF. Written as DNA, the CDR3 is TGTGCCAGCAGTGAGCGGTCAGGGGAGCCGAGGAGAAGTGAAAAACTGTTTTTT.

This chain joins TRBV28 and TRBJ1-2; 7 nucleotides match TRBD1. CDR1 and CDR2 from the germline V gene are MDHEN and SYDVKM. V trimming: 6 bases; J trimming: 6 bases; junction bases outside the gene matches: 13. The CDR3 runs 15 residues. The CDR3 DNA reads TGTGCCAGCAGCCCCGCCGGGACAGACAGGGATGGCTACACCTTC. Protein sequence: CASSPAGTDRDGYTF.

The chain links TRBV5-1 to TRBJ2-7; 8 bases are shared with TRBD2. From germline, CDR1 is SGHRS and CDR2 YFSETQ. CDR3 length: 14 amino acids. With V trimmed by 4 bases and J by 0 bases, 3 bases remained unmatched. CDR3 in DNA: TGCGCCAGCAGCATGACTAGCGCCTCCTACGAGCAGTACTTC. Translation gives CASSMTSASYEQYF.

V is TRBV11-3 and J is TRBJ1-4, with D perhaps matching TRBD1 (5 bases). Trimming took 8 bases from V and 2 from J, leaving 15 bases between them. The CDR3 length is 15 residues. CDR1 and CDR2 (germline): SGHNT, YENEEA. CDR3 sequence reads: CASSIRVSTNEKLFF. CDR3 DNA: TGTGCCAGCTCCATCAGGGTTTCCACTAATGAAAAACTGTTTTTT.

The chain joins TRBV25-1 to TRBJ1-2; 7 positions match TRBD1. The J segment lost 8 bases and the V segment lost 0 bases, leaving 6 bases of the junction unmatched. From germline, CDR1 is MGHDK and CDR2 SYGVNS. The CDR3 has 14 residues. CDR3 DNA sequence: TGTGCCAGCAGTGAATATGACAGGGACCGGGGCTACACCTTC. This sequence encodes CASSEYDRDRGYTF.

The rearrangement joins TRBV29-1 to TRBJ1-2; D is perhaps TRBD1 (5 bases). V was pared by 0 bases and J by 3 bases, with 8 bases between. The CDR3 covers 13 residues. CDR1 and CDR2 (germline): SQVTM, ANQGSEA. This CDR3 reads CSVEDPRDYGYTF. For the CDR3, the DNA is TGCAGCGTTGAAGATCCCAGGGACTATGGCTACACCTTC. Full variable domain (missing parts from reference TRBV29-1 and TRBJ1-2): SAVISQKPSRDICQRGTSLTIQCQVDSQVTMMFWYRQQPGQSLTLIATANQGSEATYESGFVIDKFPISRPNLTFSTLTVSNMSPEDSSIYLCSVEDPRDYGYTFGSGTRLTVV.

The V and J genes are TRBV5-4 and TRBJ2-6; perhaps TRBD2 as D (5 bases). Trimming left V 0 bases short and J 2 bases short, with 12 bases between. The CDR3 consists of 17 residues. Germline loops: CDR1 SGHNT, CDR2 YYREEE (reference sequence). The CDR3 nucleotides are TGTGCCAGCAGCTTGGCCAACCGGGGTGCTGGGGCCAACGTCCTGACTTTC. This sequence encodes CASSLANRGAGANVLTF.

This chain joins TRBV27 and TRBJ1-1; no definite D call. Germline assignment: CDR1 MNHEY and CDR2 SMNVEV (reference sequence). The CDR3 runs 15 residues. V was trimmed by 6 bases and J by 1 base, leaving 15 bases between them. The CDR3 protein is CASRKRTDRNTEAFF. The CDR3 DNA sequence: TGTGCCAGCAGGAAGCGGACCGATCGGAACACTGAAGCTTTCTTT.

This clone occurred once. The chain has TRBV27 and TRBJ2-5, with TRBD2 matching over 9 bases. After removal of 3 bases from V and 6 bases from J, the junction contained 11 bases not matched to a gene. The CDR3 has 16 residues. CDR1 and CDR2 (germline): MNHEY, SMNVEV (reference sequence). CDR3 bases: TGTGCCAGCAGTTTGGTCACTGCGGGAGGGCCAAAGACCCAGTACTTC. Protein product: CASSLVTAGGPKTQYF.

This clone was found once. This chain uses TRBV7-9 with TRBJ2-1; maybe TRBD2 (5 bases). V dropped 0 bases and J dropped 6 bases, with 6 bases sitting between them. The CDR3 covers 13 residues. Germline V gene sequence: CDR1 SEHNR, CDR2 FQNEAQ (reference sequence). The CDR3 DNA follows: TGTGCCAGCAGCTTAGCGGGAGTCAATGAGCAGTTCTTC. It codes for CASSLAGVNEQFF. Based on the CDR3 plus reference TRBV7-9 and TRBJ2-1, the full variable domain is DTGVSQNPRHKITKRGQNVTFRCDPISEHNRLYWYRQTLGQGPEFLTYFQNEAQLEKSRLLSDRFSAERPKGSFSTLEIQRTEQGDSAMYLCASSLAGVNEQFFGPGTRLTVL.

The chain employs TRBV30 and TRBJ2-1; D gene uncertain. V was clipped by 7 bases and J by 8 bases, with 3 bases between them. Germline V CDR1 and CDR2: GTSNPN, SVGIG (reference sequence). CDR3 length equals 8 residues. The CDR3 region is CASDEQFF. CDR3 bases: TGTGCCTCCGATGAGCAGTTCTTC.

This chain joins TRBV7-9 and TRBJ2-7, with D perhaps matching TRBD2 (6 bases). With 5 bases removed from V and 3 bases from J, the gap between germline ends came to 11 bases. CDR3 size: 13 residues. Germline V lookup: CDR1 SEHNR, CDR2 FQNEAQ (reference sequence). CDR3 region: CASSPRRDYEQYF. The CDR3, as DNA: TGTGCCAGCAGCCCCCGGAGGGACTACGAGCAGTACTTC.

The rearrangement links TRBV5-4 to TRBJ1-2, with D unresolved. Trimming stripped 4 bases from V and 0 bases from J, with 19 bases between. Germline CDR1 and CDR2: SGHNT and YYREEE (reference sequence). This CDR3 comprises 17 residues. In DNA, the CDR3 is TGTGCCAGCAGCCGGGGAGGTAGGGTAGAGTCTAACTATGGCTACACCTTC. Translating gives CASSRGGRVESNYGYTF. Complete variable domain (other parts from reference TRBV5-4 and TRBJ1-2): ETGVTQSPTHLIKTRGQQVTLRCSSQSGHNTVSWYQQALGQGPQFIFQYYREEENGRGNFPPRFSGLQFPNYSSELNVNALELDDSALYLCASSRGGRVESNYGYTFGSGTRLTVV.